This TCR beta chain is from a study of CD8 T cells in seronegative destructive rheumatoid arthritis (dated by TCRdb to the early 2020s). Regarding the complete study: At the time of sampling, most of the eight CND-RA patients were on biological drugs. The seropositive RA, seronegative RA and healthy control comparison cohorts were taken from a previously published TCRbeta dataset and were not newly sequenced. Peripheral CD8+ TCRbeta repertoires were compared between CCP-negative destructive rheumatoid arthritis (CND-RA) patients and newly diagnosed seropositive RA, seronegative RA and healthy controls.

Following the manufacturer's instructions, genomic DNA from CD8+ cells served as the input for TCRbeta sequencing. A genomics technology centre in Finland ran the TCRbeta sequencing, which was done with the immunoSEQ assay. The study's own analysis went as follows. Clonotype tables from the immunoSEQ preprocessing pipeline were converted to VDJtools format, and non-productive clonotypes were removed. Samples below 10,000 reads were excluded and the rest subsampled to 10,000 reads; most of the eight CND-RA samples passed. The VDJtools CalcDiversityStats function was applied to data subsampled to 10,000 reads to calculate Shannon-Wiener, Simpson and clonality indices. To infer antigen specificity, non-singleton TCRbeta clonotypes were hard-matched against VDJdb, with no mismatches permitted. CDR3 sequences that differed by a single amino acid (Hamming distance 1) were grouped into clusters that potentially share antigen targets. After each group was resampled to six samples, one-sided Fisher's exact tests checked public clonotypes for group enrichment, with the whole procedure repeated ten times. TCRdb re-hosts the immuneACCESS table, in-frame sequences only. Its copies lack some clones; in the studies checked, an unresolved V gene accounts for under half of them, and the cause for the rest is not known. V, J and clone size were drawn from that table, and D and trimming were deduced from the DNA. This sample holds 10,000 to 15,000 clones; 75% to 90% were observed only once. The ten top clones hold 25% to 30% of the sample.

Including cysteine and phenylalanine, the CDR3 has 13 amino acids. Only the CDR3 region is kept as DNA, spanning 39 bases read in frame from base 1. A distance of 11 bases separates the germline ends of V and J, which lose 5 bases and 4 bases respectively. From the germline V gene (reference sequence), CDR1 is SEHNR and CDR2 is FQNEAQ. In the case of this clone: This receptor's antigen is unknown. Per-base qualities were not stored, and no clone one base away is much larger.

Findings and caveats that apply to the study as a whole: In the absence of diagnostic samples, TCR repertoire differences may be partly attributable to poor disease control over the years rather than being present at onset. Across the 117,399 clonotypes tested, no public clonotype enrichment was retained after Benjamini-Hochberg correction. The authors read the apparently distinct set of enriched public clonotypes carried by CND-RA patients as support for a separate disease subset. Compared with controls and other RA subtypes, CND-RA repertoires contained more CMV-reactive and fewer influenza A-reactive CD8+ TCRbeta sequences. Once age was adjusted for, the CD8+ TCRbeta repertoires of CND-RA patients appeared less diverse and more clonal than the repertoires of other RA subtypes. The small size of the CND-RA cohort was acknowledged as a study limitation.

The CND-RA patients tested negative on the clinical CCP2 antibody test, and joint destruction in these patients kept progressing despite active therapy. All CND-RA patients were characterized by typical joint destruction in wrists and ankles and by failure of conventional anti-rheumatic therapy. CND-RA patients were sampled not at diagnosis but after long disease histories, which in several cases spanned decades. Fifty millilitres of EDTA-anticoagulated peripheral blood were collected from each patient. Peripheral blood mononuclear cells were isolated by Ficoll-Paque PLUS density gradient separation. Using AutoMACS magnetic bead positive selection, CD8+ cells were isolated from either fresh or cryopreserved PBMCs, and flow cytometry was used to check purity. Genomic DNA was extracted with Nucleospin Tissue or Tissue XS kits and quantified on a Qubit 2.0 fluorometer.

Material for sequencing was CD8+ T cells from blood. The receptor was isolated from a woman aged 25 to 50 with seronegative destructive rheumatoid arthritis. The receptor chain draws on TRBV7-9 and TRBJ1-1, and the D gene may be TRBD1, 5 bases matching. The base sequence is TGTGCCAGCAGCCATTGGGGGGGCACTGAAGCTTTCTTT. Its protein reads: CASSHWGGTEAFF.